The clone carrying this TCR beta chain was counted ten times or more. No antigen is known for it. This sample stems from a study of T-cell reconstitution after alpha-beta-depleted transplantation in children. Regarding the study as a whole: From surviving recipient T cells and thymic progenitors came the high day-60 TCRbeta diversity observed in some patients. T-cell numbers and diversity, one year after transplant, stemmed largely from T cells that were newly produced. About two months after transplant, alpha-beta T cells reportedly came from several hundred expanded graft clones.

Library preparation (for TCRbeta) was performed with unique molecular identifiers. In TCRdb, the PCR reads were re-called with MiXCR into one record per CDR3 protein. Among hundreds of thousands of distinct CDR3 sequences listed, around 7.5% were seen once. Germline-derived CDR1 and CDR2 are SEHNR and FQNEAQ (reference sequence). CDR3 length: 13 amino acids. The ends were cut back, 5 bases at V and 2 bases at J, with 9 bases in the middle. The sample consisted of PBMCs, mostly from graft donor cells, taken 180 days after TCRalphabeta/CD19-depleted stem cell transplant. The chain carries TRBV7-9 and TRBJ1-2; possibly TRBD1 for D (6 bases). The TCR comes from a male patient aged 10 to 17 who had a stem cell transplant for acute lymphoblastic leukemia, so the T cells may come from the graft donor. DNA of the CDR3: TGTGCCAGCAGCCGGACAGACAACTATGGCTACACCTTC. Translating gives CASSRTDNYGYTF.